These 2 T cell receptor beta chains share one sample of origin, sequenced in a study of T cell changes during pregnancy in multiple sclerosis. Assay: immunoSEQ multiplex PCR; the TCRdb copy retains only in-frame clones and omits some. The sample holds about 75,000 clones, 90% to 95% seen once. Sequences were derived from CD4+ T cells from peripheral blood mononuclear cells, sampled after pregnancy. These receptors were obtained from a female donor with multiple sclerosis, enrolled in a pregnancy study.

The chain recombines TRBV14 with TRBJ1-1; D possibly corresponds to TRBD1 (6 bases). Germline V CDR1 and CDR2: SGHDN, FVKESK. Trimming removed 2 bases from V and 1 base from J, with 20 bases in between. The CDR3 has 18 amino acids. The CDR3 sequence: CASSQFRQGYIQNTEAFF. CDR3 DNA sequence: TGTGCCAGCAGCCAATTTCGGCAGGGGTACATACAGAACACTGAAGCTTTCTTT.

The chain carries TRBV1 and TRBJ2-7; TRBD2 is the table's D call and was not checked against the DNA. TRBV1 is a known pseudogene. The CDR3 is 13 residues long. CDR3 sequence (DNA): TGCACCAGCAGCCGGGACTACACCCACGAGCAGTACTTC. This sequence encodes CTSSRDYTHEQYF.